This entry describes one T cell receptor (beta chain). MiXCR was run by TCRdb on the 5' RACE reads, yielding one entry per CDR3 protein. The data contain 450,000 to 650,000 distinct CDR3 sequences, just over 20% of them singletons. This record comes from a study of T cells after yellow fever vaccination. V gave up 0 bases and J gave up 7 bases; unmatched junction bases: 9. The V gene's germline CDR1 is MNHEY and CDR2 SVGAGI. The CDR3 loop spans 17 amino acids. J is TRBJ1-6 and V is TRBV6-5; 7 nucleotides match TRBD1. The material sequenced was PBMCs, taken about 21 days after the first yellow fever vaccination. The TCR was taken from a young man who received the YFV17D yellow fever vaccine. The CDR3 DNA follows: TGTGCCAGCAGTTACTCGTCGACAGGGAATATAAATTCACCCCTCCACTTT. Its protein is CASSYSSTGNINSPLHF.